The entry below describes one T cell receptor (beta chain). The CDR3 extends over 14 amino acids. Looked up from germline, CDR1 is MNHNY and CDR2 is SVGAGI (reference sequence). Trimming removed 2 bases at V and 7 bases at J, with 12 bases between. The data were taken from a study of blood T cell repertoires in COVID-19. Authors' data handling: Estimates of nucleated cell counts were drawn from the amplification of reference gene primers. Here immunoSEQ multiplex PCR was the method, and the copy in TCRdb shows in-frame clones only, minus some. Clone size and the V and J calls come from that table; the DNA yielded D and trimming. The sample comprises about 250,000 clones, approximately 79% of which are singletons, and 4% rests with the top ten.

Specimen: peripheral blood. V usage is TRBV6-6 and J usage is TRBJ1-5; tentative D call: TRBD1 (5 bases). The TCR comes from a woman between 40 and 55 years old with active or convalescent COVID-19. The chain's CDR3 is CASSYTAGRQPQHF. Here the CDR3 DNA reads TGTGCCAGCAGTTACACGGCAGGGAGGCAGCCCCAGCATTTT.